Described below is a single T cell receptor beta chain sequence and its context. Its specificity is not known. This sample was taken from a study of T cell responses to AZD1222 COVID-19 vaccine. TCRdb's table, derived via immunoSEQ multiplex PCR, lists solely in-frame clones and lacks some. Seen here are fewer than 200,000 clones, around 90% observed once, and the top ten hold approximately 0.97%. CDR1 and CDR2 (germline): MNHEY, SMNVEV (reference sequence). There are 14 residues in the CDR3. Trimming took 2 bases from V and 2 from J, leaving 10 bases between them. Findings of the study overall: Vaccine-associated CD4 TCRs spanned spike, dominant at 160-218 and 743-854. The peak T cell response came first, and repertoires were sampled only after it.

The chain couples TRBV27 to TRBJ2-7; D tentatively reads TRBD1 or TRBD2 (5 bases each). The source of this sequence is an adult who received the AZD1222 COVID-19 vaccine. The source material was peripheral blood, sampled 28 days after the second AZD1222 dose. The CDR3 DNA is TGTGCCAGCAGTTTAAGGGACGGTCCCTACGAGCAGTACTTC. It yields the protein CASSLRDGPYEQYF.